This TCR beta chain was identified in a study of blood T cell repertoires in COVID-19. Study in general: Donors in the United States, Italy and Spain gave samples during acute or convalescent COVID-19. T cells, B-cell-depleted T cells, or PBMCs supplied cDNA or gDNA.

The CDR3 contains 19 residues. Unmatched junction bases numbered 24, after V lost 5 bases and J lost 6 bases. The germline V gene encodes CDR1 SGHTA and CDR2 FQGTGA. Original processing notes: Amplified reference gene primers provided the basis for estimating nucleated cell counts. Here immunoSEQ multiplex PCR was the method, and the copy in TCRdb shows in-frame clones only, minus some. That table is the source of V, J and clone size, and D and trimming were worked out from the DNA. Of about 140,000 clones listed, approximately 84% are singletons. The sample was peripheral blood. This receptor was obtained from a human donor in a cohort sampled during active COVID-19. The V and J genes are TRBV7-3 and TRBJ2-7; 8 bases are a match to TRBD2. DNA of the CDR3: TGTGCCAGCAGCCCCTTCGGGGGGGAGACGCGGCGGCTTAGGGGCGAGCAGTACTTC. Its protein product is CASSPFGGETRRLRGEQYF.